A selection of T cell receptor beta chains follows, all from one sample in a study of blood T cells in healthy people across ages. TCRdb redid the calling of the 5' RACE reads with MiXCR, one entry per CDR3 protein. Among hundreds of thousands of distinct CDR3 sequences listed, roughly 30% were seen once. Sequenced material: blood. These receptors were collected from a woman aged 80 or older in good health. Both conserved end residues are part of each CDR3. A D gene is named only where the DNA matches it firmly. Clone size, where shown, is once, few, many, or a class for clones that have expanded.

. | TRBJ2-7 | TRBV6-6 | many | TGTGCCAGCAGTTACGCCCAGGGCAACGAGCAGTACTTC | CASSYAQGNEQYF
. | TRBJ2-5 | TRBV12-3/TRBV12-4 | few | TGTGCCAGCAACTCATTCGGGTGTGAGACCCAGTACTTC | CASNSFGCETQYF
TRBD1 | TRBJ1-5 | TRBV12-3/TRBV12-4 | . | TGTGCCAGCAGGGGACAGACCTCTCTCAATCAGCCCCAGCATTTT | CASRGQTSLNQPQHF
TRBD1 | TRBJ1-4 | TRBV7-2 | few | TGTGCCAGCAGCCCTAGGGGGGGACAGGGTAGGGAAAAACTGTTTTTT | CASSPRGGQGREKLFF
. | TRBJ1-5 | TRBV2 | many | TGTGCCAGCAGTGAAAGCTGGGTTTGGGATCAGCCCCAGCATTTT | CASSESWVWDQPQHF
TRBD1 | TRBJ2-5 | TRBV20-1 | . | TGCAGTGCTTTGGACAGGGCCGAGACCCAGTACTTC | CSALDRAETQYF
. | TRBJ2-1 | TRBV28 | . | TGTGCCAGCAGTTTCGGGAATTCCCATGAGCAGTTCTTC | CASSFGNSHEQFF
TRBD1 | TRBJ2-1 | TRBV7-9 | many | TGTGCCAGCAGCTACGGGACAGGCGGGCAGTTCTTC | CASSYGTGGQFF
. | TRBJ1-5 | TRBV20-1 | . | TGCAGTGCTAGTCCCCGGACCCCCAGCAATCAGCCCCAGCATTTT | CSASPRTPSNQPQHF
. | TRBJ2-2 | TRBV6-5 | few | TGTGCCAGCCTACGGCGGGTTACCGGGGAGCTTTTTTTT | CASLRRVTGELFF
. | TRBJ2-1 | TRBV7-9 | many | TGTGCCAGCAGCTTAGATAGTATTTCCTACTCCTACAATGAGCAGTTCTTC | CASSLDSISYSYNEQFF
. | TRBJ1-1 | TRBV9 | . | TGTGCCAGCAGCGTATCGGCCGCCATGAACACTGAAGCTTTCTTT | CASSVSAAMNTEAFF
. | TRBJ2-7 | TRBV4-1 | few | TGCGCCAGCAGCCACCTCTACGAGCAGTACTTC | CASSHLYEQYF
. | TRBJ2-5 | TRBV2 | few | TGTGCCAGCAGTGATGGGGCCGGGACTGTTCAAGAGACCCAGTACTTC | CASSDGAGTVQETQYF